This TCR beta chain was captured in a study of long-term antiretroviral therapy in people with HIV. Broader study findings: Increased diversity was seen after ART, yet it remained lower than in transplant donor controls.

The authors ran the immunoSEQ assay, v3.0, at survey level. Repertoires were generated with immunoSEQ multiplex PCR, while TCRdb's copy carries only in-frame clones and drops some. The sample lists around 15,000 clones, around 80% occurring once. V shed 5 bases, J shed 4 bases, and the junction held 10 bases outside the gene matches. The CDR3 has 15 residues. Germline V lookup: CDR1 SNHLY, CDR2 FYNNEI. Note on this clone: As yet, its antigen is unknown.

The V call is TRBV2, the J call TRBJ2-7; 8 bases agree with TRBD1. The receptor's source is a man aged 18 to 30 with HIV. This specimen was unsorted PBMCs, taken 0.1 years after starting antiretroviral therapy. CDR3 nucleotide sequence: TGTGCCAGCAGTAAAACGGGACAGGTCTTGTACGAGCAGTACTTC. Residues: CASSKTGQVLYEQYF.